This entry lists 25 T cell receptor beta chains sequenced from one sample in a study of T-cell reconstitution after alpha-beta-depleted transplantation in children. It was with unique molecular identifiers that the TCRbeta library was prepared. TCRdb processed the PCR reads anew with MiXCR; each CDR3 protein has one entry. The sample records 700,000 to 950,000 distinct CDR3 sequences, roughly 15% being singletons. The source was PBMCs, mostly from graft donor cells, collected 360 days after TCRalphabeta/CD19-depleted stem cell transplant. These TCRs come from a male patient younger than 18 who had a stem cell transplant for acute lymphoblastic leukemia, so the T cells may come from the graft donor.

V is TRBV27 and J is TRBJ2-7, with TRBD1 matching over 7 bases. Germline lookup yields CDR1 MNHEY and CDR2 SMNVEV (reference sequence). This CDR3 comprises 15 residues. J gave up 0 bases and V 7 bases, and 9 bases lay outside the gene matches. The CDR3 DNA is TGTGCCAGCAAACTGGGACAGTGGAGCTCCTACGAGCAGTACTTC. The encoded protein is CASKLGQWSSYEQYF.

This clonotype was detected many times. The V gene is TRBV7-9, the J gene TRBJ2-1; TRBD2 aligns across 9 bases. Germline CDR1 reads SEHNR; CDR2 reads FQNEAQ (reference sequence). Trimming cost V 6 bases and J 1 base; bases outside gene matches: 4. CDR3 length equals 15 residues. CDR3: CASSRSGGSYNEQFF. Here the CDR3 DNA reads TGTGCCAGCAGTCGTAGCGGGGGTTCCTACAATGAGCAGTTCTTC.

The rearrangement links TRBV2 to TRBJ2-5, with TRBD2 as a possible D gene (6 bases). Germline V gene sequence: CDR1 SNHLY, CDR2 FYNNEI. The V and J ends lost 10 bases and 7 bases respectively, with 13 bases between them. This CDR3 has 11 amino acids. CDR3 sequence reads: CATRGYVTQYF. CDR3 coding DNA: TGTGCCACACGGGGGTATGTGACCCAGTACTTC.

The rearrangement uses TRBV15 and TRBJ2-1; D unclear. V shed 1 base and J shed 1 base, with 8 bases lying between them. This CDR3 spans 15 amino acids. Germline CDR1 LNHNV, CDR2 YYDKDF (reference sequence). This CDR3 is CATSRVGNSYNEQFF. CDR3 sequence (DNA): TGTGCCACCAGCAGAGTTGGGAATTCCTACAATGAGCAGTTCTTC. Variable domain in full (rest from reference TRBV15 and TRBJ2-1): DAMVIQNPRYQVTQFGKPVTLSCSQTLNHNVMYWYQQKSSQAPKLLFHYYDKDFNNEADTPDNFQSRRPNTSFCFLDIRSPGLGDTAMYLCATSRVGNSYNEQFFGPGTRLTVL.

The chain joins TRBV29-1 to TRBJ2-2; 7 bases are shared with TRBD2. Losses at the gene ends were 4 bases for V and 7 bases for J; bases not matched to a gene: 12. CDR3 length: 15 residues. Germline CDR1 and CDR2: SQVTM and ANQGSEA. The CDR3 spells CSVGGGLQDHGELFF. As DNA, the CDR3 is TGCAGCGTTGGCGGGGGACTTCAGGACCACGGGGAGCTGTTTTTT.

In this sample, this clonotype turned up a few times. The V and J genes are TRBV7-6 and TRBJ2-5; 8 positions agree with TRBD1. The germline V gene encodes CDR1 SGHVS and CDR2 FNYEAQ. With 5 bases clipped from V and 5 bases from J, the junction kept 10 bases outside the gene matches. The CDR3 extends over 15 amino acids. CDR3 region: CASSARLTGVETQYF. Written as DNA, the CDR3 is TGTGCCAGCAGCGCTAGGCTGACAGGGGTGGAGACCCAGTACTTC.

The chain links TRBV12-3 or TRBV12-4 to TRBJ2-1; the match to TRBD2 covers 9 bases. The CDR3 covers 17 residues. V lost 5 bases and J lost 0; bases outside the gene matches: 8. The CDR3: CASSRRTSARSYNEQFF. CDR3 coding DNA: TGTGCCAGCAGTCGAAGGACTAGCGCCCGCTCCTACAATGAGCAGTTCTTC.

The gene calls are TRBV19 and TRBJ1-5; 11 nucleotides align to TRBD1. Looked up from germline, CDR1 is LNHDA and CDR2 is SQIVND (reference sequence). CDR3 length: 17 amino acids. The trim removed 7 bases at V and 0 bases at J, leaving 8 bases unmatched. CDR3 coding DNA: TGTGCCAGTATACCACGGACAGGGGGCCCTAGCAATCAGCCCCAGCATTTT. Translated: CASIPRTGGPSNQPQHF.

DNA of the CDR3: TGTGCCAGCAGCTTCCTAGCGGGAGCGACCTACAATGAGCAGTTCTTC. Translation gives CASSFLAGATYNEQFF. The rearrangement joins TRBV5-6 to TRBJ2-1; 10 nucleotides line up with TRBD2. CDR3 size: 16 residues. V was pared by 2 bases and J by 2 bases, with 4 bases of the junction left unmatched. Germline values: CDR1 SGHDT, CDR2 YYEEEE.

This clonotype was observed at least ten times. V is TRBV29-1 and J is TRBJ2-1; TRBD2 matches 11 bases. Germline CDR1 SQVTM, CDR2 ANQGSEA. CDR3 size: 13 residues. V dropped 8 bases and J dropped 2; count of bases not matched to a gene: 2. DNA of the CDR3: TGCAGCTTACTAGCGGGAGCCTACAATGAGCAGTTCTTC. This sequence encodes CSLLAGAYNEQFF.

This clonotype has only a few counts. The rearrangement uses TRBV20-1 and TRBJ2-1; TRBD2 agrees at 13 bases. The CDR3 extends over 19 amino acids. Germline loops: CDR1 DFQATT, CDR2 SNEGSKA (reference sequence). V lost 0 bases, J lost 2 bases, and 10 bases stayed unmatched. The DNA for the CDR3 is TGCAGTGCTAGAGATGAACTAGCGGGAGGGCCGCGGACCTACAATGAGCAGTTCTTC. It encodes CSARDELAGGPRTYNEQFF.

This CDR3 is CASSYGLTSTDTQYF. The CDR3 DNA sequence: TGTGCCAGCAGCTATGGACTGACTAGCACAGATACGCAGTATTTT. V gene TRBV7-9 combines with J gene TRBJ2-3; D may be TRBD2 (5 bases). There are 15 residues in the CDR3. Germline values: CDR1 SEHNR, CDR2 FQNEAQ (reference sequence). Trimming shortened V by 4 bases and J by 0 bases, and 11 bases separated the two germline ends. The whole variable domain, remainder taken from reference TRBV7-9 and TRBJ2-3, is DTGVSQNPRHKITKRGQNVTFRCDPISEHNRLYWYRQTLGQGPEFLTYFQNEAQLEKSRLLSDRFSAERPKGSFSTLEIQRTEQGDSAMYLCASSYGLTSTDTQYFGPGTRLTVL.

The table lists this clonotype with a few counts. Relative to the germline gene, one junction end is altered; a read error may explain this. CDR3 in amino acids: CASTLLSGPYEQYF. The CDR3 region has the DNA TGTGCCAGCACCTTACTTAGCGGACCCTACGAGCAGTACTTC. This chain uses TRBV7-9 with TRBJ2-7; a weak D match, TRBD2 (6 bases). The germline gives CDR1 SEHNR, CDR2 FQNEAQ (reference sequence). CDR3 length: 14 amino acids.

This clonotype has at least ten counts. V usage is TRBV7-8 and J usage is TRBJ2-7; D ambiguous. The ends were cut back, 6 bases at V and 4 bases at J, with 19 bases in the middle. The CDR3 contains 15 residues. CDR1 and CDR2 (germline): SGHVS, FQNEAQ. The CDR3 bases are TGTGCCAGCAGGCTAGACTCGGCTGGGGTTTACGAGCAGTACTTC. As protein: CASRLDSAGVYEQYF.

This clonotype was observed a few times. V and J are TRBV11-2 and TRBJ1-4; 7 positions agree with TRBD1. CDR3 length: 15 residues. Germline lookup yields CDR1 SGHAT and CDR2 FQNNGV. V lost 4 bases and J lost 4; bases outside the gene matches: 6. The CDR3: CASSSYRGNNEKLFF. The CDR3 nucleotides are TGTGCCAGCAGCTCCTACAGGGGTAATAATGAAAAACTGTTTTTT.

This clonotype was seen a few times. The rearrangement joins TRBV6-5 to TRBJ2-1; possibly TRBD1 for D (6 bases). CDR3 length equals 16 residues. Germline loops: CDR1 MNHEY, CDR2 SVGAGI. The V gene lost 4 bases and the J gene lost 5 bases, with 18 bases spanning the gap. The CDR3 sequence: CASSSNYRVVDNEQFF. The CDR3 DNA sequence: TGTGCCAGCAGTTCAAATTACAGGGTTGTCGACAATGAGCAGTTCTTC.

This clonotype was recorded a few times. J is TRBJ2-1 and V is TRBV5-1, with 14 bases lining up with TRBD2. V trimming: 4 bases; J trimming: 8 bases; junction bases outside the gene matches: 8. Germline values: CDR1 SGHRS, CDR2 YFSETQ. The CDR3 totals 16 residues. The CDR3 reads CASSPGTSGSSHEQFF. CDR3 in DNA: TGCGCCAGCAGCCCGGGGACTAGCGGGAGTTCGCATGAGCAGTTCTTC.

The chain joins TRBV20-1 to TRBJ2-7, with D hard to call. Trimming took off 3 bases at V and 3 bases at J, with 3 bases between the two ends. Per germline, CDR1 DFQATT and CDR2 SNEGSKA (reference sequence). CDR3 size: 10 residues. The CDR3 region has the DNA TGCAGTGCTAGTAGCTACGAGCAGTACTTC. Translation gives CSASSYEQYF.

In its sample, this clonotype was seen a few times. The chain employs TRBV3-1 and TRBJ2-2; D uncertain. Germline V gene data show CDR1 as LGHDT and CDR2 as YNNKEL (reference sequence). Deletions cut 1 base from V and 5 bases from J, with 8 bases between. The CDR3 has 14 amino acids. CDR3 amino acids: CASSQGMWTGELFF. Here the CDR3 DNA reads TGTGCCAGCAGCCAAGGAATGTGGACCGGGGAGCTGTTTTTT.

The chain links TRBV12-3 or TRBV12-4 to TRBJ2-5; D is unresolved. There are 15 residues in the CDR3. Trimming pared 2 bases from V and 4 bases from J, leaving 14 bases between. In nucleotides, the CDR3 is TGTGCCAGCAGTTTAACTACAGCATCCCCAGAGACCCAGTACTTC. Its protein product is CASSLTTASPETQYF.

Of note for this clonotype: At one of its ends the junction is not consistent with the germline gene, which may arise from a read error. V gene TRBV3-1 combines with J gene TRBJ2-1, with 8 bases fitting TRBD2. This CDR3 has 17 residues. Germline V CDR1 and CDR2: LGHDT, YNNKEL (reference sequence). In DNA form, the CDR3 reads TGTGCCAGCACCCAAGGCTTTAGCGGGAACTCGGGGAATGAGCAGTTCTTC. Translation: CASTQGFSGNSGNEQFF.

The rearrangement joins TRBV2 to TRBJ2-7; 13 bases line up with TRBD2. The CDR3 loop spans 16 amino acids. J was trimmed by 8 bases and V by 6 bases; bases with no gene match: 13. Germline-derived CDR1 and CDR2 are SNHLY and FYNNEI. The CDR3 is CASSFMGSGLAGKQYF. The CDR3, as DNA: TGTGCCAGCAGCTTCATGGGGTCGGGACTAGCGGGAAAGCAGTACTTC.

The table lists this clonotype with many counts. The chain is built from TRBV4-1 and TRBJ2-1, with D unclear. The CDR3 runs 16 residues. Trimming stripped 0 bases from V and 5 bases from J, with 14 bases between. Germline V lookup: CDR1 MGHRA, CDR2 YSYEKL. CDR3 residues: CASSQDKASDHNEQFF. DNA of the CDR3: TGCGCCAGCAGCCAAGATAAGGCGTCCGACCACAATGAGCAGTTCTTC.

CDR3 sequence (DNA): TGTGCCAGCAGCGTAGAGCGGGAGGATTGGAAAGAGACCCAGTACTTC. It translates to CASSVEREDWKETQYF. J is TRBJ2-5 and V is TRBV9; 9 positions agree with TRBD2. This CDR3 spans 16 amino acids. Germline CDR1 is SGDLS and CDR2 is YYNGEE. Trimming cost V 0 bases and J 3 bases; bases outside gene matches: 6.

This clonotype was detected a few times. The chain has TRBV6-2 or TRBV6-3 and TRBJ2-5; 11 bases are shared with TRBD2. With 8 bases clipped from V and 5 bases from J, the junction kept 10 bases outside the gene matches. Germline V gene sequence: CDR1 MNHEY, CDR2 SVGEGT. The CDR3 contains 15 residues. The CDR3 reads CASWPSGRSGETQYF. CDR3 nucleotide sequence: TGTGCCAGCTGGCCTAGCGGGAGGTCCGGGGAGACCCAGTACTTC.